This T cell receptor beta chain comes out of a study of blood T cell repertoires in COVID-19. Across the study: Samples representing acute and convalescent COVID-19 were sourced from the United States, Italy and Spain.

Followed over time, Seattle patients had been enrolled while infection was active. Clones were read by immunoSEQ multiplex PCR, and TCRdb kept only the in-frame ones, dropping some. The profile covers about 230,000 clones, with 86% appearing a single time and 11% taken by the ten largest. The specimen sequenced was peripheral blood. The sequence derives from a man aged 50 to 59 with COVID-19, enrolled during active disease.

CDR3 loop: CASSVGQAELGQYF. CDR3 sequence (DNA): TGTGCCAGCAGCGTGGGACAGGCTGAGCTCGGGCAGTACTTC. This chain links TRBV5-4 with TRBJ2-7; the match to TRBD1 covers 8 bases. Trimming removed 4 bases from V and 9 bases from J; junction bases left unmatched: 12. CDR1 is SGHNT, CDR2 YYREEE, per germline (reference sequence). The CDR3 sequence is 14 residues long.